A single sample is the source of the 22 T cell receptor beta chains below, sequenced in a study of T cell responses to AZD1222 COVID-19 vaccine. Here immunoSEQ multiplex PCR was the method, and the copy in TCRdb shows in-frame clones only, minus some. The sample holds 170,000 or so clones, about 86% seen once. This material consisted of peripheral blood, taken 28 days after the second AZD1222 dose. These receptors were collected from an adult who received the AZD1222 COVID-19 vaccine.

The chain joins TRBV6-1 to TRBJ2-2; no reliable D call. Trimming removed 3 bases from V and 3 bases from J, with 11 bases in between. The germline gives CDR1 MNHNS, CDR2 SASEGT. The CDR3 totals 15 residues. The CDR3 region has the DNA TGTGCCAGCAGTGAGGACGGATGGGACACCGGGGAGCTGTTTTTT. As protein: CASSEDGWDTGELFF.

The rearrangement uses TRBV3-1 (or the pseudogene TRBV3-2) and TRBJ1-2, with D perhaps TRBD1 (5 bases). The CDR3 has 12 residues. V lost 3 bases, J lost 8 bases, and 10 bases lay in between. Germline CDR1 and CDR2: LGHDT and YNNKEL (reference sequence). The DNA for the CDR3 is TGTGCCAGCAGCCAGACCCGGGGCGGCTACACCTTC. Its protein product is CASSQTRGGYTF.

The V gene is TRBV12-3 or TRBV12-4, the J gene TRBJ2-2, with D maybe TRBD1 (5 bases). The CDR3 has 13 amino acids. Trimming shortened V by 11 bases and J by 4 bases, and 14 bases separated the two germline ends. CDR3 region: CAGSGSSTGELFF. The CDR3 DNA reads TGTGCCGGTTCAGGGTCGAGCACCGGGGAGCTGTTTTTT.

This CDR3 reads CASSSGERGNTIYF. CDR3 in DNA: TGTGCCAGCAGCTCAGGGGAAAGAGGAAACACCATATATTTT. The V gene is TRBV6-5, the J gene TRBJ1-3; perhaps TRBD1 as D (6 bases). The CDR3 runs to 14 residues. Germline assignment: CDR1 MNHEY and CDR2 SVGAGI. Trimming took 6 bases from V and 4 from J, leaving 13 bases between them.

The CDR3 spells CASSSNGWGQETQYF. The CDR3 nucleotides read TGTGCCAGCAGCTCAAACGGATGGGGCCAAGAGACCCAGTACTTC. V is TRBV5-6 and J is TRBJ2-5; no firm D call. The germline gives CDR1 SGHDT, CDR2 YYEEEE. This CDR3 is 15 amino acids long. V shed 3 bases and J shed 1 base, with 13 bases lying between them.

The chain uses TRBV6-6 and TRBJ2-7; possible D gene TRBD1, 5 bases. The CDR3 is 17 residues long. Germline V lookup: CDR1 MNHNY, CDR2 SVGAGI (reference sequence). Trimming cost V 5 bases and J 0 bases, with 20 bases left between them. CDR3 bases: TGTGCCAGCAGTCCGGTATTCAGGGTAGGGGACTCCTACGAGCAGTACTTC. Translating it yields CASSPVFRVGDSYEQYF.

With respect to this clone: In the same sample, other DNA sequences code for this CDR3. In DNA form, the CDR3 reads TGTGCCAGCAGTCCGGACAGAAACTATGGCTACACCTTC. Translating it yields CASSPDRNYGYTF. This chain joins TRBV12-3 or TRBV12-4 and TRBJ1-2; a possible D gene is TRBD1 (6 bases). V lost 5 bases, J lost 2 bases, and 9 bases lay in between. This CDR3 spans 13 amino acids.

V is TRBV7-2 and J is TRBJ2-4; D is possibly TRBD1 (5 bases). The V gene's germline CDR1 is SGHTA and CDR2 FQGNSA. The CDR3 is 14 residues long. Deletions cut 3 bases from V and 6 bases from J, with 12 bases between. CDR3 nucleotides: TGTGCCAGCAGCTTGGGGCCGGCTTTAAACATTCAGTACTTC. It encodes CASSLGPALNIQYF.

This clone has a single count. The J gene is TRBJ1-2, the V gene TRBV12-3 or TRBV12-4, with TRBD1 identical over 8 bases. This CDR3 spans 12 amino acids. V trimming: 6 bases; J trimming: 8 bases; junction bases outside the gene matches: 5. In DNA form, the CDR3 reads TGTGCCAGCAGACGGACAGGGTTCGGCTACACCTTC. It codes for CASRRTGFGYTF.

The J gene is TRBJ2-7, the V gene TRBV28; D may be TRBD1 (5 bases). Germline CDR1 MDHEN, CDR2 SYDVKM. Between the trimmed V and J ends, which lost 6 bases and 6 bases, there was a span of 12 bases. The CDR3 is made up of 12 amino acids. This CDR3 reads CASRQTGGEQYF. DNA for the CDR3: TGTGCCAGCAGACAAACAGGCGGCGAGCAGTACTTC.

V usage is TRBV28 and J usage is TRBJ1-5; weak D call: TRBD1 (6 bases). The CDR3 consists of 16 residues. Per germline, CDR1 MDHEN and CDR2 SYDVKM. Trimming took off 6 bases at V and 3 bases at J, with 18 bases between the two ends. CDR3 coding DNA: TGTGCCAGCAGCACCTTTCAAGCAGGGGACAATCAGCCCCAGCATTTT. Translating it yields CASSTFQAGDNQPQHF.

J is TRBJ1-3 and V is TRBV28; TRBD1 matches at 7 bases. After removal of 3 bases from V and 2 bases from J, the junction contained 4 bases not matched to a gene. The CDR3 has 15 amino acids. Germline loops: CDR1 MDHEN, CDR2 SYDVKM. CDR3: CASSLPRGTGNTIYF. CDR3 bases: TGTGCCAGCAGTTTGCCCAGGGGGACTGGAAACACCATATATTTT.

The J gene is TRBJ1-2, the V gene TRBV19; the match to TRBD1 covers 7 bases. Germline V lookup: CDR1 LNHDA, CDR2 SQIVND (reference sequence). CDR3 length: 13 residues. The V and J ends lost 4 bases and 4 bases, in that order; junction bases with no gene match: 3. CDR3 in DNA: TGTGCCAGTAGTACCGGGACAGCCTATGGCTACACCTTC. Protein sequence: CASSTGTAYGYTF.

The chain carries TRBV5-4 and TRBJ1-4; 9 bases align to TRBD1. J gave up 7 bases and V 1 base, and 11 bases lay outside the gene matches. The CDR3 is made up of 17 amino acids. The germline CDR1 and CDR2 sequences are SGHNT and YYREEE (reference sequence). This CDR3 is CASSLTPGQGLSEKLFF. The CDR3 nucleotides read TGTGCCAGCAGCTTGACTCCTGGACAGGGGCTATCTGAAAAACTGTTTTTT.

A note on this clone: Other DNA sequences of this sample code for an identical CDR3. The genes are TRBV7-3 and TRBJ1-1; D unclear. V lost 1 base and J 1 base, leaving 10 bases between the germline ends. CDR1 and CDR2 (germline): SGHTA, FQGTGA. The CDR3 contains 15 residues. The CDR3 loop reads CASSLNGGENTEAFF. CDR3 nucleotide sequence: TGTGCCAGCAGCTTAAATGGCGGGGAGAACACTGAAGCTTTCTTT.

This rearrangement joins TRBV6-6 to TRBJ2-3; 11 nucleotides match TRBD2. The CDR3 is made up of 14 amino acids. The J segment lost 8 bases and the V segment lost 5 bases, leaving 6 bases of the junction unmatched. CDR1 and CDR2 (germline): MNHNY, SVGAGI (reference sequence). This CDR3 is CASSSSGGAGTQYF. Written as DNA, the CDR3 is TGTGCCAGCAGTAGTAGCGGGGGGGCCGGTACGCAGTATTTT.

The chain has TRBV7-2 and TRBJ2-2; possibly TRBD2 for D (5 bases). The germline CDR1 and CDR2 sequences are SGHTA and FQGNSA. The CDR3 spans 15 residues. V lost 2 bases and J lost 1, with 8 bases in between. This CDR3 reads CASSLLGRNTGELFF. The CDR3 DNA reads as TGTGCCAGCAGCTTACTGGGGAGGAACACCGGGGAGCTGTTTTTT.

CDR3 nucleotides: TGCGCCAGCAGCTTGGATGGGTTTAGCAATCAGCCCCAGCATTTT. Translating gives CASSLDGFSNQPQHF. This chain uses TRBV5-1 with TRBJ1-5, with D unclear. This CDR3 is built from 15 residues. Germline values: CDR1 SGHRS, CDR2 YFSETQ. V was trimmed by 0 bases and J by 0 bases, leaving 7 bases between them.

The chain uses TRBV14 and TRBJ2-7; the match to TRBD2 covers 7 bases. Losses at the gene ends were 1 base for V and 2 bases for J; bases not matched to a gene: 8. The CDR3 extends over 16 amino acids. Germline loops: CDR1 SGHDN, CDR2 FVKESK. The CDR3 here is CASSQGQRGVPYEQYF. For the CDR3, the DNA is TGTGCCAGCAGCCAAGGTCAGCGGGGAGTCCCCTACGAGCAGTACTTC.

This chain uses TRBV19 with TRBJ2-1; 7 positions match TRBD1. With V trimmed by 4 bases and J by 10 bases, 7 bases remained unmatched. Germline CDR1 LNHDA, CDR2 SQIVND (reference sequence). This CDR3 is built from 13 residues. In nucleotides, the CDR3 is TGTGCCAGTAGTACCATACAGGGGTACGAGCAGTTCTTC. Translated: CASSTIQGYEQFF.

CDR3 protein: CASSGDEETQYF. The CDR3 region has the DNA TGTGCCAGCAGTGGGGACGAGGAGACCCAGTACTTC. V gene TRBV2 combines with J gene TRBJ2-5; D is perhaps TRBD1 or TRBD2 (5 bases each). Trimming pared 4 bases from V and 5 bases from J, leaving 8 bases between. Germline V gene lookup returns CDR1 SNHLY and CDR2 FYNNEI. The CDR3 is 12 residues long.

The chain links TRBV10-3 to TRBJ2-7, with 10 bases that match TRBD1. The CDR3 consists of 14 residues. V dropped 6 bases and J dropped 4; count of bases not matched to a gene: 6. Germline loops: CDR1 ENHRY, CDR2 SYGVKD. CDR3 region: CAIRGDRGGYEQYF. As DNA, the CDR3 is TGTGCCATCAGGGGGGACAGGGGAGGGTACGAGCAGTACTTC.